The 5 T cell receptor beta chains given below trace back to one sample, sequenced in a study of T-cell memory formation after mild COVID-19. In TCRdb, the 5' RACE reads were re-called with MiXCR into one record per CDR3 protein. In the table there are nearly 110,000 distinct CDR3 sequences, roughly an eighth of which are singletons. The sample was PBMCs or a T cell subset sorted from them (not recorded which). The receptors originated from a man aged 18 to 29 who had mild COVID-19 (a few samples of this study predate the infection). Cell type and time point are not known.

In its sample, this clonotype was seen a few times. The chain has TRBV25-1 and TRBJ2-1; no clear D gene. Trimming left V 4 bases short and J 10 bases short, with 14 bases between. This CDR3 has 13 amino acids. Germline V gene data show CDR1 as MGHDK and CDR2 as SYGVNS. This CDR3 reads CASSAQPSGEQFF. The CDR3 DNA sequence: TGTGCCAGCAGTGCCCAACCGTCCGGCGAGCAGTTCTTC.

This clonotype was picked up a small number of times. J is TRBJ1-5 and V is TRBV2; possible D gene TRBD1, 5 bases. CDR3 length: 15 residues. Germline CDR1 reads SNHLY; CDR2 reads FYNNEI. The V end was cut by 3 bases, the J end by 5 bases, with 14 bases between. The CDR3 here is CASSDFPGTDQPQHF. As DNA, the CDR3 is TGTGCCAGCAGTGATTTTCCAGGGACCGATCAGCCCCAGCATTTT.

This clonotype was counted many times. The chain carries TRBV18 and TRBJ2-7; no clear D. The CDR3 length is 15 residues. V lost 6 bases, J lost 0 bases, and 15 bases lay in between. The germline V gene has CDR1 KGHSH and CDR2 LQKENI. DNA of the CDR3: TGTGCCAGCTCCCCGGAGATAGGACCCTCCTACGAGCAGTACGTC. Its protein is CASSPEIGPSYEQYV.

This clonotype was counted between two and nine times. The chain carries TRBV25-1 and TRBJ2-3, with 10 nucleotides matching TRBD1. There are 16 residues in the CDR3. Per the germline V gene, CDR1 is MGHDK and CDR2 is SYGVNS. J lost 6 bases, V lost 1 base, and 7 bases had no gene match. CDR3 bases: TGTGCCAGCAGTGAATTGGTTAGGGACAGGGGTGATACGCAGTATTTT. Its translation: CASSELVRDRGDTQYF.

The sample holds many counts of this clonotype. The CDR3 loop is CASSYGGAADTQYF. In DNA form, the CDR3 reads TGTGCCAGCAGTTATGGGGGGGCGGCAGATACGCAGTATTTT. The chain recombines TRBV6-6 with TRBJ2-3; a possible D gene is TRBD2 (7 bases). Germline V lookup: CDR1 MNHNY, CDR2 SVGAGI (reference sequence). V shed 3 bases and J shed 4 bases, with 11 bases lying between them. This CDR3 has 14 amino acids.